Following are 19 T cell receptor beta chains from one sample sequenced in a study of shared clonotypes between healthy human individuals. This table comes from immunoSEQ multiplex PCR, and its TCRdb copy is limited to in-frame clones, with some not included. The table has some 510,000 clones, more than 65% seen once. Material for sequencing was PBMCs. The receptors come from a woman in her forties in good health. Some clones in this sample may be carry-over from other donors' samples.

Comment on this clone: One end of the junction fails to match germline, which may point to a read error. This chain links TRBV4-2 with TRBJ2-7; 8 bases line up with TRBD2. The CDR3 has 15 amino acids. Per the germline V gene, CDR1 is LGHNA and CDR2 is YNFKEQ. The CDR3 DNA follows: TGTGCCAGCAGCAAAGACGCAGCGGGAGCGGAAGAGCAGTACTTC. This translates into CASSKDAAGAEEQYF.

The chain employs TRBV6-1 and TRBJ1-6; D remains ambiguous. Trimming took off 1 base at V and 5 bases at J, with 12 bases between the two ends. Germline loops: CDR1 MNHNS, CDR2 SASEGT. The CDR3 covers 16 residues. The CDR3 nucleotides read TGTGCCAGCAGTGAAGACAGCAGCCTCCATAATTCACCCCTCCACTTT. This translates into CASSEDSSLHNSPLHF.

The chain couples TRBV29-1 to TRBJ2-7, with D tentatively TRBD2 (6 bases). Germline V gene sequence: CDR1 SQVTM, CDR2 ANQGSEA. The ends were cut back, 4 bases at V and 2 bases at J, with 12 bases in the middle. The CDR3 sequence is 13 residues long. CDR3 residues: CSVGSGQPYEQYF. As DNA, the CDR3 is TGCAGCGTTGGAAGCGGGCAGCCCTACGAGCAGTACTTC.

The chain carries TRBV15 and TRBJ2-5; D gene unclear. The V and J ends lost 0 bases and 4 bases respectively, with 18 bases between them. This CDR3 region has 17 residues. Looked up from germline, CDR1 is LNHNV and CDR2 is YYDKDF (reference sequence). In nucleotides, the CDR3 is TGTGCCACCAGCAGAGATAATGGTACAGTCACGATAGAGACCCAGTACTTC. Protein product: CATSRDNGTVTIETQYF. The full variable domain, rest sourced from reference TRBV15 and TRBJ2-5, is DAMVIQNPRYQVTQFGKPVTLSCSQTLNHNVMYWYQQKSSQAPKLLFHYYDKDFNNEADTPDNFQSRRPNTSFCFLDIRSPGLGDTAMYLCATSRDNGTVTIETQYFGPGTRLLVL.

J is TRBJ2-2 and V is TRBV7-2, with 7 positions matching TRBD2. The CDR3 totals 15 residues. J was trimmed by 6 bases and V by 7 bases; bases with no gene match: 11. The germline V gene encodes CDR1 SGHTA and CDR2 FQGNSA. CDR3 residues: CASTKLTSLAGELFF. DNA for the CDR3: TGTGCCAGCACCAAATTGACTAGCTTGGCCGGGGAGCTGTTTTTT.

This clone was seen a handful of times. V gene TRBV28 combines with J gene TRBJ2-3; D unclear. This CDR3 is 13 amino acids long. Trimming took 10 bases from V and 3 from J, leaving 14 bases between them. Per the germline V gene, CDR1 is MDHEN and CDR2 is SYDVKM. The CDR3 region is CATRGMETDTQYF. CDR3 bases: TGTGCCACCCGAGGCATGGAAACAGATACGCAGTATTTT.

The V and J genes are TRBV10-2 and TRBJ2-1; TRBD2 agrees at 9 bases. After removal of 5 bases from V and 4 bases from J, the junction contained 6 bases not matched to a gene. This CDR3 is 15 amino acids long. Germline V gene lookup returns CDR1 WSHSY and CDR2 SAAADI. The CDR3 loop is CASSKAGGSYNEQFF. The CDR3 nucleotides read TGCGCCAGCAGTAAAGCGGGAGGTTCGTACAATGAGCAGTTCTTC.

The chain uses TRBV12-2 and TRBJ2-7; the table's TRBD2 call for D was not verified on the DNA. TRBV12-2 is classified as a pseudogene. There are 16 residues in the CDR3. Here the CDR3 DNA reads TGTGCAAGTCGCCCATACTCTCGACTGCTCTACTACGAGCAGTACTTC. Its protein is CASRPYSRLLYYEQYF.

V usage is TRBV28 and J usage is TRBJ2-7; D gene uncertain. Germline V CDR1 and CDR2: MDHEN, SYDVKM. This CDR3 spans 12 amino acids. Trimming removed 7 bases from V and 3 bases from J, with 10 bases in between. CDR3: CASTSGDYEQYF. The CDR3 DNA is TGTGCCAGCACCTCGGGCGACTACGAGCAGTACTTC.

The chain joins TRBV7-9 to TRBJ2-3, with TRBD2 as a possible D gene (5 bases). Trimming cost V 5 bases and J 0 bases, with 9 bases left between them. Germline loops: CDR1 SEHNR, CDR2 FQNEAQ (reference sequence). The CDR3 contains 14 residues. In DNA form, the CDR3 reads TGTGCCAGCAGCGCAGCGGCAAGCACAGATACGCAGTATTTT. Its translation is CASSAAASTDTQYF.

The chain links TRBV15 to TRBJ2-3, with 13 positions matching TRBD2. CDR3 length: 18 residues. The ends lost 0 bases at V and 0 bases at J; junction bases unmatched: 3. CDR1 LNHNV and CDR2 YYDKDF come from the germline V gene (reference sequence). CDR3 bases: TGTGCCACCAGCAGAGATATGGGACTAGCGGGAAGCACAGATACGCAGTATTTT. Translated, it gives CATSRDMGLAGSTDTQYF.

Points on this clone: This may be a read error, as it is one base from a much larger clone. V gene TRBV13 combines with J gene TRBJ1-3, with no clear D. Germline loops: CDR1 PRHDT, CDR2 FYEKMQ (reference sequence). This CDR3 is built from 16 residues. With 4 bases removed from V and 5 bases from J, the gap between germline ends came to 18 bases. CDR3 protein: CASSWSMNRSRNTIYF. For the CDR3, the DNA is TGTGCCAGCAGCTGGTCCATGAACCGGAGTCGAAACACCATATATTTT.

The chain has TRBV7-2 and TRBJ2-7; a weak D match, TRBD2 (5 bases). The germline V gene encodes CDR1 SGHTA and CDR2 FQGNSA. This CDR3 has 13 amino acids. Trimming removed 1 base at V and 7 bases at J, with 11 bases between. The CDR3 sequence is CASSLGWGVEQYF. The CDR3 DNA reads TGTGCCAGCAGCTTAGGATGGGGAGTAGAGCAGTACTTC.

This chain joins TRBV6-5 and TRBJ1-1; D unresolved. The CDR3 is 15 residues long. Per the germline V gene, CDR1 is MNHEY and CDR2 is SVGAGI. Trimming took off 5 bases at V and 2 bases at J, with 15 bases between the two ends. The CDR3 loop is CASSPPGWANTEAFF. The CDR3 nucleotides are TGTGCCAGCAGTCCCCCCGGATGGGCAAACACTGAAGCTTTCTTT.

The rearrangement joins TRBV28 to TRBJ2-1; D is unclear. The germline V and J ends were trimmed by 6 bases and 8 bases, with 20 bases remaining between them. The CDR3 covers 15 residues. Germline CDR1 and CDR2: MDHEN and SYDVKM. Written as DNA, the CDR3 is TGTGCCAGCAGGGAAGGTCTGGTGGGATCCCATGAGCAGTTCTTC. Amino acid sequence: CASREGLVGSHEQFF.

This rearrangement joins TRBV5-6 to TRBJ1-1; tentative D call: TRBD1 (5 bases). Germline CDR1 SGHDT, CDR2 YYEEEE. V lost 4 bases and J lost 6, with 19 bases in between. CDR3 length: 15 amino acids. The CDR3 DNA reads TGTGCCAGCAGCCCCCCGGGACGGCGCGGGTCTGAAGCTTTCTTT. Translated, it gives CASSPPGRRGSEAFF.

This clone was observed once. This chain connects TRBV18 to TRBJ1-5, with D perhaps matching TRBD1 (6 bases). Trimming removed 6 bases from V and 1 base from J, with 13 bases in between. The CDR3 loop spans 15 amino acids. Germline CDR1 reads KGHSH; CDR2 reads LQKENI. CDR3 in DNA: TGTGCCAGCTCTCGCACAGGGAAGAGCAATCAGCCCCAGCATTTT. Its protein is CASSRTGKSNQPQHF.

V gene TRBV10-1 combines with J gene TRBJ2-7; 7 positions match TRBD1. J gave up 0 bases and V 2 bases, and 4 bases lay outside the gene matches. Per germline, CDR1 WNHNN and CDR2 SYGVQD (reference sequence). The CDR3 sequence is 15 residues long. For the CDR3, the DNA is TGCGCCAGCAGTGAGACAGGGGCCCTCTCCTACGAGCAGTACTTC. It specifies CASSETGALSYEQYF.

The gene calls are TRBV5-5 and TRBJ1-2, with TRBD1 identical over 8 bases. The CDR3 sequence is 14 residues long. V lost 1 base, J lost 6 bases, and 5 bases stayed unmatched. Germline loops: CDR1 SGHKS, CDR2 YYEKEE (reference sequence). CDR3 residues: CASSLQGARDGYTF. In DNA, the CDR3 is TGTGCCAGCAGCTTGCAGGGGGCGAGGGATGGCTACACCTTC.